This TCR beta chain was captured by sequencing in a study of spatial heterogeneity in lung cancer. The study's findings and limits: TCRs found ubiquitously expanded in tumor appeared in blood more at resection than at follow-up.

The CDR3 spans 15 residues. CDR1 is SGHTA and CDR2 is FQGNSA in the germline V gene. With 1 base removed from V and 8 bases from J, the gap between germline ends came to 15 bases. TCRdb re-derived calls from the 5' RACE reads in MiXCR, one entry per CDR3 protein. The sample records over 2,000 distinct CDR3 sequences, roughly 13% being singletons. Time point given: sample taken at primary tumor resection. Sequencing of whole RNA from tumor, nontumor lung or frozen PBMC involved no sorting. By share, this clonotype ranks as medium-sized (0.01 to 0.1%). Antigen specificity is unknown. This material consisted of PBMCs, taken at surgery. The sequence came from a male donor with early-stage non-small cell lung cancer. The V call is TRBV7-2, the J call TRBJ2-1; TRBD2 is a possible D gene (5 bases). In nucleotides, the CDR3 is TGTGCCAGCAGCTTAGGGGCTAGCATGAGGGATGAGCAGTTCTTC. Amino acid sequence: CASSLGASMRDEQFF.